Listed below are T cell receptor beta chains from one sample, sequenced in a study of cytomegalovirus exposure and HLA in healthy donors. Sequencing used immunoSEQ multiplex PCR; TCRdb keeps in-frame clones, though not all of them. The data contain about 240,000 clones, 75% to 90% of them singletons. Sequenced: PBMCs. The receptors stem from a woman in her thirties in good health and CMV-seropositive. CDR3s include the opening cysteine and the closing phenylalanine or tryptophan. A D gene is named only where the DNA matches it firmly. Size is omitted from some rows. Given values are once, few, many or a class for expanded clones.

J gene	clone size	V gene	D gene	CDR3 DNA	CDR3 protein
TRBJ2-7	NA	TRBV5-1	NA	TGCGCCAGCAGCTTGGGGGGCGACACATACGAGCAGTACTTC	CASSLGGDTYEQYF
TRBJ2-6	NA	TRBV4-1	NA	TGCGCCAGCAGCCAAGAACAACAGGGCTCTGGGGCCAACGTCCTGACTTTC	CASSQEQQGSGANVLTF
TRBJ2-7	once	TRBV15	NA	TGTGCCACCAGCAGAGGGAGCGGTTCCTACGAGCAGTACTTC	CATSRGSGSYEQYF
TRBJ2-1	NA	TRBV6-1	NA	TGTGCCAGCATCACAACGTACAATGAGCAGTTCTTC	CASITTYNEQFF
TRBJ1-2	NA	TRBV19	NA	TGTGCCAGTTTCCCGAAGACGGGCTATGGCTACACCTTC	CASFPKTGYGYTF
TRBJ1-1	NA	TRBV5-1	NA	TGCGCCAGCACCTCGAGACCCGGGAGCACTGAAGCTTTCTTT	CASTSRPGSTEAFF
TRBJ1-1	NA	TRBV5-5	NA	TGTGCCAGCAGCTTAGAGAAGGGGGTAGCGTCCATGAACACTGAAGCTTTCTTT	CASSLEKGVASMNTEAFF
TRBJ2-7	NA	TRBV7-3	TRBD2	TGTGCCAGCAGCTCTGGACTAGCGGGAGCCCACGAGCAGTACTTC	CASSSGLAGAHEQYF
TRBJ1-5	NA	TRBV27	NA	TGTGCCAGCAGTGCCTGGGCCCTACCGACGAATCAGCCCCAGCATTTT	CASSAWALPTNQPQHF
TRBJ2-3	NA	TRBV6-5	NA	TGTGCCAGCTCCGGACTGGGCCATGGCACAGATACGCAGTATTTT	CASSGLGHGTDTQYF
TRBJ2-4	few	TRBV9	NA	TGTGCCAGCAGCGAGGGAGGTGGGGACATTCAGTACTTC	CASSEGGGDIQYF
TRBJ2-3	NA	TRBV5-1	TRBD2	TGCGCCAGCAGCTTCGGGACTAGCGGGAGGGTGGATACGCAGTATTTT	CASSFGTSGRVDTQYF
TRBJ1-5	NA	TRBV7-9	NA	TGTGCCAGCAGTTTGGAGGGAGGTCAGCCCCAGCATTTT	CASSLEGGQPQHF
TRBJ1-2	once	TRBV28	NA	TGTGCCAGCAGTCCTTTCGGGCAGGGTATGAACTATGGCTACACCTTC	CASSPFGQGMNYGYTF
TRBJ2-7	NA	TRBV4-1	TRBD2	TGCGCCAGCAGCCAATTAGGACTAGCGCTAGACGAGCAGTACTTC	CASSQLGLALDEQYF
TRBJ2-7	NA	TRBV5-1	TRBD2	TGCGCCAGCAGCTTGGAACTAGCGGGAATCCACGAGCAGTACTTC	CASSLELAGIHEQYF
TRBJ2-7	NA	TRBV27	NA	TGTGCCAGCAGTCCGACTAGGTACTCCTACGAGCAGTACTTC	CASSPTRYSYEQYF
TRBJ1-5	NA	TRBV11-2	NA	TGTGCCAGTTCCAGGGGCGGCAATCAGCCCCAGCATTTT	CASSRGGNQPQHF
TRBJ1-1	NA	TRBV20-1	NA	TGCAGTGCTGGCGACAGGGAAGCTTTCTTT	CSAGDREAFF
TRBJ2-7	NA	TRBV5-5	NA	TGTGCCAGCAGCTTGGCGGGTTTGGGGACTCCCCTGAGGGAGCAGTACTTC	CASSLAGLGTPLREQYF
TRBJ2-1	NA	TRBV5-1	NA	TGCGCCAGCAGCTACGACAGATACCTTTACAATGAGCAGTTCTTC	CASSYDRYLYNEQFF
TRBJ1-5	NA	TRBV5-5	NA	TGTGCCAGCAGCTTTTTTACAGAAGATCAGCCCCAGCATTTT	CASSFFTEDQPQHF
TRBJ2-1	NA	TRBV27	TRBD2	TGTGCCAGCAGTCCTCTTTACCCGGGACTAGCGGGAGTCTACAATGAGCAGTTCTTC	CASSPLYPGLAGVYNEQFF
TRBJ2-7	NA	TRBV6-6	TRBD2	TGTGCCAGCAGTTTCGGCGGGAGGGCCTACGAGCAGTACTTC	CASSFGGRAYEQYF
TRBJ1-5	NA	TRBV2	NA	TGTGCCAGCAGTGTGAGGACAGAAAATCAGCCCCAGCATTTT	CASSVRTENQPQHF
TRBJ2-5	NA	TRBV7-2	NA	TGTGCCAGCAGCCCCGGTCTTGGGAGCGGTTGGGAGACCCAGTACTTC	CASSPGLGSGWETQYF
TRBJ1-2	NA	TRBV11-2	TRBD1	TGTGCCAGCAGACCACCGGGACAGTATTATGGCTACACCTTC	CASRPPGQYYGYTF
TRBJ2-3	NA	TRBV5-1	TRBD1	TGCGCCAGCAGCTCTGGAGAGGGACAGGGTCGTGATACGCAGTATTTT	CASSSGEGQGRDTQYF
TRBJ2-7	NA	TRBV20-1	NA	TGCAGTGCTAGCGGGGTCGACGAGCAGTACTTC	CSASGVDEQYF
TRBJ2-1	NA	TRBV5-1	TRBD2	TGCGCCAGCTCAGCGGGAGCTAACAATGAGCAGTTCTTC	CASSAGANNEQFF
TRBJ1-2	NA	TRBV28	NA	TGTGCCAGCAGTTTCCCGGACAGCTATGGCTACACCTTC	CASSFPDSYGYTF
TRBJ2-2	NA	TRBV19	NA	TGTGCCAGTAGTATAGTGGCGGCCCCGAACACCGGGGAGCTGTTTTTT	CASSIVAAPNTGELFF
TRBJ1-1	NA	TRBV6-5	TRBD1	TGTGCCAGCAGTTACCCAGACAGGGGGTCTGAAGCTTTCTTT	CASSYPDRGSEAFF
TRBJ2-7	NA	TRBV29-1	NA	TGCAGCGTTGCGACTACTCACACCTACGAGCAGTACTTC	CSVATTHTYEQYF
TRBJ2-5	NA	TRBV6-1	TRBD1	TGTGCCAGCATACGGACAGGGGGCGCAGAGACCCAGTACTTC	CASIRTGGAETQYF
TRBJ2-1	NA	TRBV7-9	NA	TGTGCCAGCAGCTTAGGATGGAGCAGAGATGTAAATGAGCAGTTCTTC	CASSLGWSRDVNEQFF
TRBJ1-5	few	TRBV18	NA	TGTGCCAGCTCCGGGGGGATTGGCAATCAGCCCCAGCATTTT	CASSGGIGNQPQHF
TRBJ2-5	NA	TRBV13	NA	TGTGCCAGCAGCTTAGAGGAGGAGACCCAGTACTTC	CASSLEEETQYF
TRBJ2-7	NA	TRBV4-1	NA	TGCGCCAGCAGCCAAGGTCTAGCCCTCTACGAGCAGTACTTC	CASSQGLALYEQYF
TRBJ1-5	NA	TRBV19	TRBD1	TGTGCCTCAACAGGGGAAGGGAATCAGCCCCAGCATTTT	CASTGEGNQPQHF
TRBJ2-7	NA	TRBV5-1	TRBD2	TGCGCCAGCAGCTTGGCCGGAGCGGGAGTCGCCTACGAGCAGTACTTC	CASSLAGAGVAYEQYF